The 11 T cell receptor beta chains below come from one sample, sequenced in a study of T cells in Graves' hyperthyroidism and ophthalmopathy. Template material for amplifying TCR beta CDR3 regions consisted of RNA transcripts. Using the HTBI primer set, a first-round RT-PCR was run on the TCR CDR3. TCRdb re-called the multiplex PCR reads with MiXCR, one entry per CDR3 protein. Counted here are under 400,000 distinct CDR3 sequences, more than 15% occurring once; the ten biggest clones make up roughly a quarter. The sequencing sample was made of blood. All receptors derive from a woman between 18 and 29 years old with Graves' hyperthyroidism that later progressed to Graves' ophthalmopathy.

This clonotype was found many times. The V call is TRBV20-1, the J call TRBJ2-7; D possibly corresponds to TRBD1 (7 bases). The CDR3 consists of 13 residues. Trimming took 4 bases from V and 4 from J, leaving 14 bases between them. Per germline, CDR1 DFQATT and CDR2 SNEGSKA (reference sequence). This CDR3 reads CSAIGRGVYEQYF. CDR3 nucleotides: TGCAGTGCTATCGGCAGGGGGGTGTACGAGCAGTACTTC.

The V call is TRBV19, the J call TRBJ2-5; D not resolved. V was shortened by 4 bases and J by 3 bases, with 9 bases between the two germline ends. The CDR3 has 13 amino acids. Germline assignment: CDR1 LNHDA and CDR2 SQIVND (reference sequence). The CDR3 sequence: CASSSWTEETQYF. The DNA of the CDR3 is TGTGCCAGTAGTAGTTGGACCGAAGAGACCCAGTACTTC.

This clonotype turned up a few times. The chain combines TRBV15 with TRBJ2-1, with TRBD1 identical over 8 bases. Germline V gene sequence: CDR1 LNHNV, CDR2 YYDKDF (reference sequence). The CDR3 is 13 residues long. The V and J ends lost 5 bases and 8 bases, in that order; junction bases with no gene match: 5. Written as DNA, the CDR3 is TGTGCCACCAGCTTTCCAGGGGGCCATGAGCAGTTCTTC. Translating gives CATSFPGGHEQFF. The whole variable domain, filled in from reference TRBV15 and TRBJ2-1, reads DAMVIQNPRYQVTQFGKPVTLSCSQTLNHNVMYWYQQKSSQAPKLLFHYYDKDFNNEADTPDNFQSRRPNTSFCFLDIRSPGLGDTAMYLCATSFPGGHEQFFGPGTRLTVL.

About this clonotype: A read error may produce the germline difference seen at one junction end. The chain links TRBV5-1 to TRBJ2-7; D is uncertain. There are 14 residues in the CDR3. The germline CDR1 and CDR2 sequences are SGHRS and YFSETQ. The DNA for the CDR3 is TGCACCAGCAGCTGGACCGGGCCAAACTACGAGCAGTACTTC. This gives the protein CTSSWTGPNYEQYF.

This clonotype was observed a single time. This sequence may be a read error, since a much larger clone differs from it by one base. The rearrangement joins TRBV3-1 to TRBJ2-1; D not certain. Trimming cost V 5 bases and J 0 bases, with 17 bases left between them. Germline V gives CDR1 LGHDT, CDR2 YNNKEL (reference sequence). This CDR3 is built from 17 residues. The CDR3 region is CASSLRVALGSYNEQFF. CDR3 DNA: TGTGCCAGCAGCTTAAGGGTGGCCCTGGGCTCCTACAATGAGCAGTTCTTC.

This clonotype has ten or more counts. This chain uses TRBV20-1 with TRBJ2-5; D unclear. The CDR3 totals 11 residues. The V end lost 5 bases, the J end lost 4 bases, and 8 bases lay between the germline ends. Germline V gene data show CDR1 as DFQATT and CDR2 as SNEGSKA (reference sequence). The CDR3 DNA sequence: TGCAGTGCTTGGAGAGGAGAGACCCAGTACTTC. It specifies CSAWRGETQYF.

This clonotype was recorded at least ten times. The CDR3 loop is CASSPLEKGQPQHF. The CDR3 nucleotides read TGTGCCAGCAGTCCCTTAGAAAAGGGTCAGCCCCAGCATTTT. The chain is built from TRBV2 and TRBJ1-5; D is unclear. CDR1 and CDR2 (germline): SNHLY, FYNNEI. The CDR3 totals 14 residues. V shed 5 bases and J shed 6 bases, with 14 bases lying between them.

This clonotype was recorded many times. V usage is TRBV28 and J usage is TRBJ2-1; 9 bases line up with TRBD1. The germline V gene has CDR1 MDHEN and CDR2 SYDVKM. The CDR3 loop spans 15 amino acids. J lost 8 bases, V lost 6 bases, and 11 bases had no gene match. CDR3 residues: CASSSGQGSYHEQFF. The CDR3 DNA reads TGTGCCAGCAGCTCCGGACAGGGGTCGTACCATGAGCAGTTCTTC.

Comments on this clonotype: The junction departs from the called germline gene at one end, perhaps through a read error. This chain links TRBV6-1 with TRBJ1-6; D is unclear. Germline assignment: CDR1 MNHNS and CDR2 SASEGT. This CDR3 contains 12 residues. The CDR3: CATVDGNSPLHF. The CDR3 region has the DNA TGCGCTACGGTAGATGGTAATTCACCCCTCCACTTT.

The rearrangement uses TRBV3-1 and TRBJ2-7; 9 bases align to TRBD1. Germline CDR1 and CDR2: LGHDT and YNNKEL (reference sequence). Trimming took 1 base from V and 5 from J; bases not matched to a gene: 6. The CDR3 length is 15 residues. The chain's CDR3 is CASSQAGQGQDEQYF. CDR3 sequence (DNA): TGTGCCAGCAGCCAAGCGGGACAGGGTCAGGACGAGCAGTACTTC.

This clonotype was seen at least ten times. The CDR3 spells CASRSTGPTETQYF. In nucleotides, the CDR3 is TGTGCCAGCAGGTCCACGGGTCCTACGGAGACCCAGTACTTC. The chain couples TRBV28 to TRBJ2-5; D call uncertain. V lost 6 bases and J 5 bases, leaving 16 bases between the germline ends. CDR3 length equals 14 residues. The germline V gene has CDR1 MDHEN and CDR2 SYDVKM.